The 20 T cell receptor beta chains below come from one sample, sequenced in a study of shared clonotypes between healthy human individuals. Measured with immunoSEQ multiplex PCR; TCRdb has only the in-frame clones, and not every one. The sample contains millions of clones, 80% to 95% of which appear only once. Specimen: naive CD4+ T cells from PBMCs. Subset specified: CD45RA+ positively selected. Receptor source: a man aged 18-30 years in good health. Some clones in this sample may be carry-over from other donors' samples.

The chain joins TRBV7-9 to TRBJ1-5, with TRBD1 identical over 10 bases. Trimming cost V 4 bases and J 3 bases; bases outside gene matches: 6. CDR3 length: 16 residues. Germline V lookup: CDR1 SEHNR, CDR2 FQNEAQ (reference sequence). CDR3 sequence: CASSSDRGPLNQPQHF. CDR3 nucleotides: TGTGCCAGCAGCTCTGACAGGGGGCCCCTCAATCAGCCCCAGCATTTT.

V is TRBV5-6 and J is TRBJ1-5; D remains ambiguous. The ends were cut back, 4 bases at V and 6 bases at J, with 11 bases in the middle. The CDR3 totals 13 residues. CDR1 is SGHDT, CDR2 YYEEEE, per germline. The DNA of the CDR3 is TGTGCCAGCAGCCTGACCCCCAGTCAGCCCCAGCATTTT. The encoded protein is CASSLTPSQPQHF.

The chain links TRBV30 to TRBJ2-1; unclear D gene. The CDR3 covers 15 residues. The germline CDR1 and CDR2 sequences are GTSNPN and SVGIG (reference sequence). Trimming left V 3 bases short and J 8 bases short, with 20 bases between. CDR3 protein: CAWRWGGVLMDEQFF. The CDR3 nucleotides are TGTGCCTGGAGATGGGGTGGAGTATTAATGGATGAGCAGTTCTTC. Combining the CDR3 with reference TRBV30 and TRBJ2-1 gives the whole variable domain SQTIHQWPATLVQPVGSPLSLECTVEGTSNPNLYWYRQAAGRGLQLLFYSVGIGQISSEVPQNLSASRPQDRQFILSSKKLLLSDSGFYLCAWRWGGVLMDEQFFGPGTRLTVL.

Worth noting for this clone: Additional DNA sequences in this sample encode the identical CDR3. This chain joins TRBV7-9 and TRBJ2-5, with TRBD2 matching 11 bases. The trim removed 2 bases at V and 5 bases at J, leaving 4 bases unmatched. The CDR3 totals 15 residues. In germline, CDR1 is SEHNR, CDR2 FQNEAQ (reference sequence). The CDR3, as DNA: TGTGCCAGCAGCTTACTAGCGGGAGGTGGGGAGACCCAGTACTTC. Translating it yields CASSLLAGGGETQYF.

J is TRBJ1-4 and V is TRBV5-4, with 9 bases aligning to TRBD1. The CDR3 covers 13 residues. V shed 9 bases and J 4 bases; nucleotides not matched to a gene: 4. Germline loops: CDR1 SGHNT, CDR2 YYREEE (reference sequence). The CDR3 is CATWDRVNEKLFF. Written as DNA, the CDR3 is TGTGCCACCTGGGACAGGGTTAATGAAAAACTGTTTTTT. Drawing the rest from reference TRBV5-4 and TRBJ1-4, the complete variable domain is ETGVTQSPTHLIKTRGQQVTLRCSSQSGHNTVSWYQQALGQGPQFIFQYYREEENGRGNFPPRFSGLQFPNYSSELNVNALELDDSALYLCATWDRVNEKLFFGSGTQLSVL.

This chain uses TRBV4-2 with TRBJ2-7, with D possibly TRBD2 on 6 matching bases. Between the trimmed V and J ends, which lost 3 bases and 6 bases, there was a span of 21 bases. Germline CDR1 is LGHNA and CDR2 is YNFKEQ. This CDR3 has 16 residues. The CDR3, as DNA: TGTGCCAGCAGCCAGGGGAGATGGGGGGATTGGGTCGAGCAGTACTTC. It translates to CASSQGRWGDWVEQYF.

The chain is built from TRBV9 and TRBJ2-3; 8 bases map to TRBD1. The V gene's germline CDR1 is SGDLS and CDR2 YYNGEE. CDR3 length equals 15 residues. V lost 3 bases, J lost 2 bases, and 5 bases stayed unmatched. The CDR3 nucleotides are TGTGCCAGCAGCGCGGGACAGGTCCTCACAGATACGCAGTATTTT. Residues: CASSAGQVLTDTQYF.

The chain employs TRBV4-2 and TRBJ1-1; possible D gene TRBD1, 6 bases. Germline V gene data show CDR1 as LGHNA and CDR2 as YNFKEQ. This CDR3 has 14 amino acids. The germline V and J ends were trimmed by 4 bases and 3 bases, with 12 bases remaining between them. The CDR3 DNA reads as TGTGCCAGCAGCCGGGACACAGCCTACACTGAAGCTTTCTTT. It specifies CASSRDTAYTEAFF.

The chain has TRBV30 and TRBJ2-3; D is unclear. CDR1 and CDR2 (germline): GTSNPN, SVGIG (reference sequence). V gave up 0 bases and J gave up 6 bases, with 7 bases separating them. The CDR3 extends over 12 amino acids. CDR3 bases: TGTGCCTGGAGTGTAAGTTACGATACGCAGTATTTT. It yields the protein CAWSVSYDTQYF.

This chain connects TRBV30 to TRBJ1-4; D gene uncertain. Germline assignment: CDR1 GTSNPN and CDR2 SVGIG (reference sequence). The CDR3 runs 14 residues. V lost 2 bases, J lost 4 bases, and 11 bases lay in between. CDR3 residues: CAWSRPTLNEKLFF. CDR3 DNA: TGTGCCTGGAGTCGCCCTACCCTTAATGAAAAACTGTTTTTT.

Concerning this clone itself: The sample contains more than one DNA sequence encoding this CDR3. V usage is TRBV19 and J usage is TRBJ2-2; 7 nucleotides match TRBD1. Losses at the gene ends were 5 bases for V and 2 bases for J; bases not matched to a gene: 5. Germline V gene sequence: CDR1 LNHDA, CDR2 SQIVND (reference sequence). The CDR3 totals 15 residues. CDR3 bases: TGTGCCAGTAGTCCCAGGGACAGAAACACCGGGGAGCTGTTTTTT. Translated: CASSPRDRNTGELFF.

The chain links TRBV6-5 to TRBJ1-5; D gene uncertain. CDR1 is MNHEY, CDR2 SVGAGI, per germline. The CDR3 totals 13 residues. V was shortened by 4 bases and J by 7 bases, with 11 bases between the two germline ends. The CDR3 is CASSFSSGQPQHF. The CDR3 DNA reads as TGTGCCAGCAGTTTTTCCAGTGGGCAGCCCCAGCATTTT.

The J gene is TRBJ2-2, the V gene TRBV18; weak D call: TRBD2 (5 bases). Germline V gene data show CDR1 as KGHSH and CDR2 as LQKENI. V lost 3 bases and J lost 6, with 11 bases in between. The CDR3 sequence is 14 residues long. The CDR3 reads CASSPVWGAGELFF. The CDR3 DNA follows: TGTGCCAGCTCACCGGTTTGGGGAGCCGGGGAGCTGTTTTTT.

V gene TRBV28 combines with J gene TRBJ2-5; D not certain. CDR3 size: 14 residues. V lost 3 bases and J 0 bases, leaving 8 bases between the germline ends. Germline V gene sequence: CDR1 MDHEN, CDR2 SYDVKM. CDR3 sequence reads: CASSFIRHQETQYF. CDR3 DNA sequence: TGTGCCAGCAGTTTTATACGGCACCAAGAGACCCAGTACTTC.

This chain connects TRBV11-3 to TRBJ2-1; D perhaps matches TRBD1 (6 bases). This CDR3 spans 12 amino acids. Germline CDR1 and CDR2: SGHNT and YENEEA. The V end was cut by 3 bases, the J end by 10 bases, with 10 bases between. As DNA, the CDR3 is TGTGCCAGCAGCTTTACGGGACAAGAGCAGTTCTTC. This sequence encodes CASSFTGQEQFF.

The chain links TRBV10-3 to TRBJ1-5; no definite D call. Germline CDR1 and CDR2: ENHRY and SYGVKD. Trimming shortened V by 6 bases and J by 4 bases, and 28 bases separated the two germline ends. The length of the CDR3 is 19 residues. This CDR3 is CAISNEIWTLREGNQPQHF. CDR3 coding DNA: TGTGCCATCAGCAACGAAATATGGACCCTGCGAGAAGGGAATCAGCCCCAGCATTTT.

CDR3 DNA sequence: TGTGCCATCCTTCCGGGACAGGGGGCTACAGATACGCAGTATTTT. Protein product: CAILPGQGATDTQYF. The chain couples TRBV28 to TRBJ2-3, with 12 bases fitting TRBD1. With V trimmed by 10 bases and J by 3 bases, 8 bases remained unmatched. Germline V lookup: CDR1 MDHEN, CDR2 SYDVKM. The CDR3 runs 15 residues.

The chain uses TRBV19 and TRBJ1-5; no firm D call. The CDR3 consists of 13 residues. V was shortened by 0 bases and J by 9 bases, with 9 bases between the two germline ends. Germline V CDR1 and CDR2: LNHDA, SQIVND (reference sequence). The CDR3 reads CASSIDGIGPQHF. The CDR3 DNA follows: TGTGCCAGTAGTATAGATGGGATCGGGCCCCAGCATTTT.

This rearrangement joins TRBV6-6 to TRBJ1-4; D may be TRBD1 (5 bases). This CDR3 has 15 amino acids. Germline V CDR1 and CDR2: MNHNY, SVGAGI (reference sequence). Trimming removed 6 bases at V and 7 bases at J, with 18 bases between. The CDR3 DNA reads TGTGCCAGCAGCCAGCAGTTCGGGGGTGGTGAAAAACTGTTTTTT. Its translation is CASSQQFGGGEKLFF.

The chain employs TRBV28 and TRBJ1-1; 8 bases are shared with TRBD1. J was trimmed by 0 bases and V by 10 bases; bases with no gene match: 4. This CDR3 spans 13 amino acids. CDR1 MDHEN and CDR2 SYDVKM come from the germline V gene. The DNA for the CDR3 is TGTGCCAATCGCAGGGGGCTGAACACTGAAGCTTTCTTT. Translating gives CANRRGLNTEAFF.